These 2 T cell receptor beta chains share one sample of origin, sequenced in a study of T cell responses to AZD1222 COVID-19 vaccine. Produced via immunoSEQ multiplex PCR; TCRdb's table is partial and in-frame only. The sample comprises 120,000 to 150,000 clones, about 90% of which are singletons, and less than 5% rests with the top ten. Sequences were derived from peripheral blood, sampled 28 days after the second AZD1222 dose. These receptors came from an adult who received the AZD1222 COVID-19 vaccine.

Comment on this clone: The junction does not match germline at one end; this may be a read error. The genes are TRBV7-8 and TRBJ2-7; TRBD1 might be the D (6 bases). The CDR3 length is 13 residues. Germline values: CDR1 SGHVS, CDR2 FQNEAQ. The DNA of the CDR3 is TGTGCCAGCAGCTCCCGGGACACCTCAAATCCCCAATTC. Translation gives CASSSRDTSNPQF.

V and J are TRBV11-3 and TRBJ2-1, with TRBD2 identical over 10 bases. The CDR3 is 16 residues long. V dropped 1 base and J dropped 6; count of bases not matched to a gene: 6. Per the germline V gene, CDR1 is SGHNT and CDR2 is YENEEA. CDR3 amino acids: CASSLGSSGRVNEQFF. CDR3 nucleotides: TGTGCCAGCAGCTTAGGATCTAGCGGGAGAGTCAATGAGCAGTTCTTC.